Shown below are 24 T cell receptor beta chains from a single sample sequenced in a study of human T cells and chemical hapten exposure. Each CDR3 protein gets one entry after TCRdb re-called the RACE reads with MiXCR. The table includes 150,000 to 200,000 distinct CDR3 sequences, roughly 15% detected once. This sample's time point: patch test 1, 2 weeks after DPC sensitization. The treatment: therapeutic diphenylcyclopropenone sensitization with weekly scalp DPC. Sample: whole blood, taken in connection with sensitization to the hapten diphenylcyclopropenone (DPC). All receptors come from a woman younger than 45 with alopecia areata. Some clones in this sample may be carry-over from other donors' samples.

The chain joins TRBV20-1 to TRBJ1-5; TRBD1 matches at 9 bases. Germline V gene lookup returns CDR1 DFQATT and CDR2 SNEGSKA (reference sequence). The CDR3 is 14 residues long. The V segment lost 5 bases and the J segment 4 bases; nucleotides outside the gene matches: 6. This CDR3 is CSAGGQGGNQPQHF. The CDR3 DNA reads TGCAGTGCTGGGGGACAGGGTGGTAATCAGCCCCAGCATTTT.

This clonotype was recorded at least ten times. The J gene is TRBJ2-6, the V gene TRBV12-3 or TRBV12-4; D is perhaps TRBD2 (6 bases). This CDR3 comprises 13 residues. The CDR3 region is CASGGSGANVLTF. CDR3 bases: TGTGCTTCCGGGGGCTCTGGGGCCAACGTCCTGACTTTC.

This clonotype was picked up many times. J is TRBJ1-5 and V is TRBV28; 7 nucleotides align to TRBD1. Trimming at V came to 10 bases and at J to 5 bases, leaving 5 bases not matched to a gene. The germline V gene has CDR1 MDHEN and CDR2 SYDVKM. The CDR3 runs 12 residues. The CDR3 DNA is TGTGCCACCTACGACAGGGATCAGCCCCAGCATTTT. Encoded protein: CATYDRDQPQHF.

In its sample, this clonotype was seen a few times. This chain connects TRBV20-1 to TRBJ2-1; a weak D match, TRBD1 (6 bases). Germline V gives CDR1 DFQATT, CDR2 SNEGSKA (reference sequence). V lost 5 bases and J 6 bases, leaving 11 bases between the germline ends. The CDR3 is 12 residues long. CDR3 coding DNA: TGCAGTGCTGGATTACAGGGCAATGAGCAGTTCTTC. It is translated as CSAGLQGNEQFF.

This chain uses TRBV30 with TRBJ2-4; tentatively, D is TRBD2 (5 bases). Deletions cut 4 bases from V and 0 bases from J, with 10 bases between. The CDR3 has 14 residues. Germline CDR1 and CDR2: GTSNPN and SVGIG (reference sequence). CDR3 amino acids: CAWTPGLAKNIQYF. In DNA form, the CDR3 reads TGTGCCTGGACTCCGGGATTAGCCAAAAACATTCAGTACTTC.

This clonotype was found many times. The V gene is TRBV20-1, the J gene TRBJ2-7, with 10 bases matching TRBD2. The V and J ends lost 0 bases and 2 bases, in that order; junction bases with no gene match: 7. The germline V gene encodes CDR1 DFQATT and CDR2 SNEGSKA (reference sequence). The CDR3 loop spans 16 amino acids. The CDR3 region is CSARELAGPHPYEQYF. CDR3 DNA sequence: TGCAGTGCTAGAGAACTAGCGGGACCTCATCCCTACGAGCAGTACTTC.

The chain joins TRBV6-2 or TRBV6-3 to TRBJ2-2; D might be TRBD2 (6 bases). The CDR3 totals 16 residues. V was trimmed by 7 bases and J by 1 base, leaving 16 bases between them. Germline V CDR1 and CDR2: MNHEY, SVGEGT. CDR3 DNA: TGTGCCAGCACCCCAGACCGGGGGTGGAACACCGGGGAGCTGTTTTTT. Translation gives CASTPDRGWNTGELFF.

A few counts support this clonotype. The CDR3 is CASSLRQVRNTEAFF. Written as DNA, the CDR3 is TGTGCCAGCAGCTTGAGACAGGTCCGGAACACTGAAGCTTTCTTT. The gene calls are TRBV7-2 and TRBJ1-1; D is possibly TRBD1 (6 bases). Trimming shortened V by 3 bases and J by 1 base, and 12 bases separated the two germline ends. This CDR3 spans 15 amino acids. Germline CDR1 SGHTA, CDR2 FQGNSA.

The rearrangement uses TRBV5-4 and TRBJ2-2; D not resolved. The V and J ends lost 0 bases and 7 bases respectively, with 10 bases between them. CDR1 and CDR2 (germline): SGHNT, YYREEE (reference sequence). CDR3 length: 14 residues. DNA for the CDR3: TGTGCCAGCAGCTTGGAAGGGCCGAGCGGGGAGCTGTTTTTT. Its protein is CASSLEGPSGELFF.

This clonotype was seen at least ten times. The rearrangement links TRBV6-2 or TRBV6-3 to TRBJ1-1; D unclear. CDR3 length: 15 residues. Germline values: CDR1 MNHEY, CDR2 SVGEGT. V lost 6 bases and J lost 0, with 14 bases in between. The CDR3 sequence: CASRPPGLLNTEAFF. CDR3 sequence (DNA): TGTGCCAGCAGGCCCCCAGGACTCCTGAACACTGAAGCTTTCTTT.

This rearrangement joins TRBV29-1 to TRBJ2-1; 9 positions agree with TRBD2. Germline CDR1 and CDR2: SQVTM and ANQGSEA. The CDR3 consists of 11 residues. Trimming took 7 bases from V and 8 from J; bases not matched to a gene: 3. The CDR3 region has the DNA TGCAGCGGAGCGGGAGGAGATGAGCAGTTCTTC. Its protein product is CSGAGGDEQFF.

This clonotype was recorded a few times. The V call is TRBV4-2, the J call TRBJ1-5, with a possible D match to TRBD1 (5 bases). V was pared by 4 bases and J by 7 bases, with 14 bases between. This CDR3 has 14 residues. CDR1 is LGHNA and CDR2 is YNFKEQ in the germline V gene. The CDR3 protein is CASSPLGGDQPQHF. CDR3 sequence (DNA): TGTGCCAGCAGCCCCTTAGGAGGGGACCAGCCCCAGCATTTT.

There are a few counts of this clonotype. This chain joins TRBV5-6 and TRBJ2-4; 7 nucleotides agree with TRBD1. The CDR3 extends over 13 amino acids. Trimming at V came to 0 bases and at J to 9 bases, leaving 3 bases not matched to a gene. CDR1 is SGHDT and CDR2 is YYEEEE in the germline V gene. In DNA form, the CDR3 reads TGTGCCAGCAGCTTGGCCAACAGGGGCATTCAGTACTTC. This codes for CASSLANRGIQYF.

This clonotype was found many times. CDR3 sequence: CASSPRTSGTAGELFF. The CDR3 coding sequence is TGTGCCAGCAGCCCAAGGACTAGCGGGACCGCCGGGGAGCTGTTTTTT. The chain carries TRBV11-2 and TRBJ2-2; the match to TRBD2 covers 12 bases. Looked up from germline, CDR1 is SGHAT and CDR2 is FQNNGV. Germline trimming cut 5 bases from V and 6 bases from J; bases unmatched to any gene: 7. The CDR3 covers 16 residues.

The V and J genes are TRBV28 and TRBJ1-2; unclear D gene. V lost 3 bases to trimming and J lost 1 base, with 6 bases between them. Germline CDR1 and CDR2: MDHEN and SYDVKM. The CDR3 is made up of 13 amino acids. CDR3 in DNA: TGTGCCAGCAGTTTTCAGTTTAACTATGGCTACACCTTC. Its translation: CASSFQFNYGYTF.

CDR3: CASSYSSGGASYEQYF. Here the CDR3 DNA reads TGTGCCAGCAGTTACTCAAGCGGGGGGGCCTCCTACGAGCAGTACTTC. This sequence joins TRBV6-5 and TRBJ2-7, with 10 bases lining up with TRBD2. Germline CDR1 MNHEY, CDR2 SVGAGI. This CDR3 contains 16 residues. J lost 0 bases, V lost 0 bases, and 2 bases had no gene match.

This clonotype appeared a few times. The chain is built from TRBV5-1 and TRBJ2-3, with TRBD2 matching 8 bases. CDR1 is SGHRS, CDR2 YFSETQ, per germline. V shed 2 bases and J 3 bases; nucleotides not matched to a gene: 5. The CDR3 sequence is 15 residues long. The CDR3 DNA is TGCGCCAGCAGCTTTACACTAGCGGAGACAGATACGCAGTATTTT. This codes for CASSFTLAETDTQYF.

J is TRBJ1-1 and V is TRBV6-2 or TRBV6-3; no clear D gene. Between the trimmed V and J ends, which lost 2 bases and 1 base, there was a span of 8 bases. The CDR3 loop spans 14 amino acids. Germline CDR1 reads MNHEY; CDR2 reads SVGEGT. For the CDR3, the DNA is TGTGCCAGCAGTTACAGCGTGTCGAACACTGAAGCTTTCTTT. It translates to CASSYSVSNTEAFF.

The V call is TRBV5-4, the J call TRBJ2-7; D not resolved. CDR1 and CDR2 from the germline V gene are SGHNT and YYREEE (reference sequence). The germline V and J ends were trimmed by 0 bases and 3 bases, with 7 bases remaining between them. The CDR3 spans 13 residues. CDR3 residues: CASSLDSLYEQYF. The CDR3 DNA reads as TGTGCCAGCAGCTTGGACAGCCTCTACGAGCAGTACTTC.

This clonotype was seen a few times. The DNA of the CDR3 is TGCAGCGAGAGTGGACTAAGCCAAGAGACCCAGTACTTC. Translating it yields CSESGLSQETQYF. The chain carries TRBV29-1 and TRBJ2-5; D may be TRBD2 (6 bases). V was clipped by 7 bases and J by 1 base, with 13 bases between them. CDR3 length: 13 amino acids. Germline V gene data show CDR1 as SQVTM and CDR2 as ANQGSEA.

This clonotype was seen more than once but under ten times. V usage is TRBV7-9 and J usage is TRBJ2-7; 7 bases map to TRBD2. Germline CDR1 and CDR2: SEHNR and FQNEAQ (reference sequence). V lost 5 bases, J lost 3 bases, and 16 bases stayed unmatched. The length of the CDR3 is 17 residues. Written as DNA, the CDR3 is TGTGCCAGCAGCCGCATTTCTAGCGGATTCCTCCACTACGAGCAGTACTTC. As protein: CASSRISSGFLHYEQYF. The complete variable domain, with remaining parts taken from reference TRBV7-9 and TRBJ2-7, reads DTGVSQNPRHKITKRGQNVTFRCDPISEHNRLYWYRQTLGQGPEFLTYFQNEAQLEKSRLLSDRFSAERPKGSFSTLEIQRTEQGDSAMYLCASSRISSGFLHYEQYFGPGTRLTVT.

This clonotype was seen a few times. The chain recombines TRBV4-2 with TRBJ2-7; D unresolved. V lost 4 bases, J lost 2 bases, and 12 bases lay in between. The CDR3 extends over 14 amino acids. CDR1 and CDR2 from the germline V gene are LGHNA and YNFKEQ. The CDR3 protein is CASSRNSQTYEQYF. In nucleotides, the CDR3 is TGTGCCAGCAGCCGGAACTCGCAAACCTACGAGCAGTACTTC.

This clonotype was seen more than once but under ten times. This chain joins TRBV29-1 and TRBJ2-7, with D maybe TRBD1 (5 bases). The CDR3 is made up of 13 amino acids. Trimming removed 5 bases from V and 5 bases from J, with 16 bases in between. Germline-derived CDR1 and CDR2 are SQVTM and ANQGSEA. The CDR3 sequence: CSVRWGALDEQYF. The CDR3 DNA reads as TGCAGCGTTCGATGGGGCGCTCTAGACGAGCAGTACTTC.

This clonotype occurred a few times. The genes are TRBV11-3 and TRBJ2-1, with 10 positions matching TRBD2. The V segment lost 1 base and the J segment 8 bases; nucleotides outside the gene matches: 5. CDR3 length equals 15 residues. Germline CDR1 is SGHNT and CDR2 is YENEEA. In DNA form, the CDR3 reads TGTGCCAGCAGCTTAGGTAGCGGGAGGAGTGATGAGCAGTTCTTC. It translates to CASSLGSGRSDEQFF.